This note documents a single TCR beta chain sequence. This clonotype was seen a few times. The antigen it binds to is not known. The input lacks base qualities; no much larger clone sits a single base away. CDR1 MGHRA and CDR2 YSYEKL are derived from the germline V gene. V is cut back by 1 base and J by 5 bases, with 14 bases in the junction unmatched. Including the terminal cysteine and phenylalanine, the CDR3 comprises 18 residues. Of the read, only the CDR3 DNA is kept; its 54 bases are in frame from base 1. This entry comes from a study of T-cell reconstitution after alpha-beta-depleted transplantation in children (dated by TCRdb to the mid-2010s). Regarding the study in general: Using TCR repertoire profiling, the study quantitatively followed how T-cell immune reconstitution unfolded in children after TCRalphabeta/CD19-depleted allogeneic hematopoietic cell transplantation.

The method behind the library was PCR. The instrument was an Illumina HiSeq 2500. TCR libraries were prepared with molecular barcoding, using unique molecular identifiers to normalize TCRbeta repertoire quantification. The raw public reads went through TCRdb reprocessing: fastp at Q25, MiXCR clone calling, in-frame beta chains kept. Rows merge per CDR3 protein into single entries with the most common DNA and genes. The sample table contains fewer than 400,000 distinct CDR3 sequences; only one count was recorded for around 21% of them. The leading ten clones occupy 3.5% to 4% of the sample. The clonotype comes from a human donor who donated a stem cell graft to a child with acute myeloid leukemia. Sequenced material: PBMCs from the stem cell graft donor, taken from the stem cell graft. The chain is made from TRBV4-1 and TRBJ2-7, with 10 middle bases fitting TRBD2. The nucleotide sequence is given as TGCGCCAGCAGCCAAGGTCCCCCAGCGGGAGGGCCTATCCACGAGCAGTACTTC. Translated, it gives CASSQGPPAGGPIHEQYF.